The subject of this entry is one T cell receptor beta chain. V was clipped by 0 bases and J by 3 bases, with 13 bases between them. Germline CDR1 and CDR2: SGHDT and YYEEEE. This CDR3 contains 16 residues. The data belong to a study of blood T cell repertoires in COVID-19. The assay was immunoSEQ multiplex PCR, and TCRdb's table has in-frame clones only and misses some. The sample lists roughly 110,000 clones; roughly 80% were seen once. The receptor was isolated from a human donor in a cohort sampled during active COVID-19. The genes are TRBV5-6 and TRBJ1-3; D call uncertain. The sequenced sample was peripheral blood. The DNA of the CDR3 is TGTGCCAGCAGCTTGGAAGTAGGAGCCTTTGGAAACACCATATATTTT. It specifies CASSLEVGAFGNTIYF.